The 18 T cell receptor beta chains listed next were all sequenced from one sample in a study of blood T cell repertoires in COVID-19. Measured with immunoSEQ multiplex PCR; TCRdb has only the in-frame clones, and not every one. This table has about 310,000 clones, approximately 86% appearing once. Material for sequencing was peripheral blood. The source of these receptors is a man in his sixties or seventies with acute or convalescent COVID-19.

This chain connects TRBV30 to TRBJ2-1; possibly TRBD1 for D (6 bases). Looked up from germline, CDR1 is GTSNPN and CDR2 is SVGIG (reference sequence). V shed 3 bases and J shed 11 bases, with 17 bases lying between them. The CDR3 contains 13 residues. Here the CDR3 DNA reads TGTGCCTGGAGGGCCGTGGGGGCTAGTCAGCAGTTCTTC. This translates into CAWRAVGASQQFF.

The rearrangement links TRBV7-2 to TRBJ1-1; 9 nucleotides agree with TRBD1. With V trimmed by 3 bases and J by 8 bases, 10 bases remained unmatched. CDR1 is SGHTA and CDR2 is FQGNSA in the germline V gene. The CDR3 sequence is 15 residues long. CDR3 bases: TGTGCCAGCAGCTTGGCCGGGACAGGGAGCATCGAAGCTTTCTTT. The encoded protein is CASSLAGTGSIEAFF.

This clone was observed once. The chain links TRBV7-9 to TRBJ2-5; weak D call: TRBD1 (5 bases). This CDR3 comprises 14 residues. The germline V gene has CDR1 SEHNR and CDR2 FQNEAQ (reference sequence). V lost 2 bases and J 5 bases, leaving 12 bases between the germline ends. The CDR3 DNA reads TGTGCCAGCAGCTTATCAGGGCTGAGGGAGACCCAGTACTTC. Translation gives CASSLSGLRETQYF.

This clone was detected once. J is TRBJ1-2 and V is TRBV9; D possibly corresponds to TRBD1 (6 bases). The CDR3 consists of 15 residues. Germline V gene data show CDR1 as SGDLS and CDR2 as YYNGEE. Between the trimmed V and J ends, which lost 3 bases and 4 bases, there was a span of 16 bases. CDR3 loop: CASSATSGAVYGYTF. CDR3 nucleotides: TGTGCCAGCAGCGCCACTTCAGGGGCCGTCTATGGCTACACCTTC.

The V call is TRBV30, the J call TRBJ2-3; 13 positions match TRBD2. J was trimmed by 3 bases and V by 3 bases; bases with no gene match: 9. The CDR3 is 17 amino acids. CDR1 and CDR2 from the germline V gene are GTSNPN and SVGIG (reference sequence). The DNA of the CDR3 is TGTGCCTGGAGAGCCGGGACTAGCGGGATAAGGACAGATACGCAGTATTTT. The encoded protein is CAWRAGTSGIRTDTQYF.

The CDR3 DNA follows: TGTGCCAGCAGCCCCCAGGGTAAGAGCTCCTACAATGAGCAGTTCTTC. It specifies CASSPQGKSSYNEQFF. The rearrangement links TRBV5-4 to TRBJ2-1, with TRBD1 as a possible D gene (5 bases). The CDR3 is made up of 16 amino acids. CDR1 and CDR2 from the germline V gene are SGHNT and YYREEE (reference sequence). V lost 4 bases and J 0 bases, leaving 14 bases between the germline ends.

This clone occurred many times. The V call is TRBV27, the J call TRBJ2-6; D gene unclear. The CDR3 loop spans 15 amino acids. Germline V CDR1 and CDR2: MNHEY, SMNVEV (reference sequence). V was clipped by 8 bases and J by 0 bases, with 11 bases between them. CDR3 bases: TGTGCCAGCTCCAAAGTCGGCTCTGGGGCCAACGTCCTGACTTTC. It yields the protein CASSKVGSGANVLTF.

The chain uses TRBV30 and TRBJ2-5; TRBD1 might be the D (5 bases). The CDR3 runs 14 residues. Germline V gives CDR1 GTSNPN, CDR2 SVGIG (reference sequence). V lost 1 base to trimming and J lost 5 bases, with 14 bases between them. For the CDR3, the DNA is TGTGCCTGGAGTGCAGGGCCGGAAGGGGAGACCCAGTACTTC. Encoded protein: CAWSAGPEGETQYF.

The chain combines TRBV6-2 or TRBV6-3 with TRBJ2-7; 7 bases map to TRBD1. The length of the CDR3 is 14 residues. With 5 bases clipped from V and 6 bases from J, the junction kept 10 bases outside the gene matches. The germline V gene encodes CDR1 MNHEY and CDR2 SVGEGT. The CDR3 here is CASSPGQTFIEQYF. CDR3 coding DNA: TGTGCCAGCAGTCCGGGACAGACTTTCATCGAGCAGTACTTC.

J is TRBJ2-7 and V is TRBV4-3; 9 bases align to TRBD1. CDR1 LGHNA and CDR2 YSLEER come from the germline V gene. Trimming at V came to 2 bases and at J to 2 bases, leaving 4 bases not matched to a gene. The CDR3 loop spans 15 amino acids. This CDR3 reads CASSQRTGDTYEQYF. The CDR3 coding sequence is TGCGCCAGCAGCCAACGGACAGGGGACACCTACGAGCAGTACTTC.

J is TRBJ1-3 and V is TRBV3-1 (or the pseudogene TRBV3-2); maybe TRBD1 (5 bases). Germline V gene data show CDR1 as LGHDT and CDR2 as YNNKEL (reference sequence). With 4 bases removed from V and 4 bases from J, the gap between germline ends came to 14 bases. The CDR3 has 15 residues. The CDR3 here is CASSPNTGSGNTIYF. The CDR3, as DNA: TGTGCCAGCAGCCCAAACACAGGATCGGGAAACACCATATATTTT.

The V and J genes are TRBV20-1 and TRBJ2-1; 7 bases are shared with TRBD1. CDR3 length equals 16 residues. The ends lost 3 bases at V and 6 bases at J; junction bases unmatched: 14. Looked up from germline, CDR1 is DFQATT and CDR2 is SNEGSKA (reference sequence). The chain's CDR3 is CSASSATGTVSNEQFF. The CDR3 bases are TGCAGTGCTAGTTCGGCGACCGGGACAGTCAGCAATGAGCAGTTCTTC.

This sequence joins TRBV5-1 and TRBJ2-4; TRBD1 matches at 7 bases. The CDR3 is made up of 14 amino acids. CDR1 SGHRS and CDR2 YFSETQ come from the germline V gene. J gave up 6 bases and V 0 bases, and 3 bases lay outside the gene matches. The CDR3 spells CASSLDRGGNIQYF. For the CDR3, the DNA is TGCGCCAGCAGCTTGGACAGGGGTGGAAACATTCAGTACTTC.

V is TRBV2 and J is TRBJ1-4, with D uncertain. The V end lost 8 bases, the J end lost 4 bases, and 8 bases lay between the germline ends. Germline values: CDR1 SNHLY, CDR2 FYNNEI. The CDR3 is 12 residues long. The CDR3 DNA is TGTGCCAGCCATCGAGGTAATGAAAAACTGTTTTTT. It specifies CASHRGNEKLFF.

This sequence joins TRBV28 and TRBJ1-2; the D is unclear. This CDR3 has 11 amino acids. Looked up from germline, CDR1 is MDHEN and CDR2 is SYDVKM. Between the trimmed V and J ends, which lost 6 bases and 4 bases, there was a span of 6 bases. CDR3 DNA: TGTGCCAGCAGCCACATCTATGGCTACACCTTC. The encoded protein is CASSHIYGYTF.

The chain employs TRBV28 and TRBJ1-1, with 9 positions matching TRBD1. V shed 1 base, J shed 5 bases, and the junction held 5 bases outside the gene matches. The CDR3 is made up of 15 amino acids. Germline-derived CDR1 and CDR2 are MDHEN and SYDVKM. The CDR3 is CASSLLTGGFTEAFF. The CDR3 nucleotides are TGTGCCAGCAGTTTATTGACAGGGGGATTTACTGAAGCTTTCTTT. Together with reference TRBV28 and TRBJ1-1, the CDR3 gives the full variable domain: DVKVTQSSRYLVKRTGEKVFLECVQDMDHENMFWYRQDPGLGLRLIYFSYDVKMKEKGDIPEGYSVSREKKERFSLILESASTNQTSMYLCASSLLTGGFTEAFFGQGTRLTVV.

This clone has just one count. The V gene is TRBV4-1, the J gene TRBJ2-3; D gene unclear. The ends were cut back, 3 bases at V and 0 bases at J, with 13 bases in the middle. CDR1 is MGHRA, CDR2 YSYEKL, per germline. There are 16 residues in the CDR3. CDR3 DNA: TGCGCCAGCAGCCAGCTAGGTTCTCCTAGCACAGATACGCAGTATTTT. Protein: CASSQLGSPSTDTQYF.

The rearrangement joins TRBV6-5 to TRBJ1-5; D gene ambiguous. The CDR3 runs to 13 residues. Germline lookup yields CDR1 MNHEY and CDR2 SVGAGI. V was clipped by 5 bases and J by 7 bases, with 12 bases between them. The CDR3 is CASSPLEVQPQHF. For the CDR3, the DNA is TGTGCCAGCAGTCCCCTTGAGGTACAGCCCCAGCATTTT.